This T cell receptor (beta chain) was sequenced during a study of T cells in Graves' hyperthyroidism and ophthalmopathy. Findings of the study overall: Median prediction lead before ophthalmopathy onset was 6.5 to 7 months with the model.

This CDR3 comprises 15 residues. Germline assignment: CDR1 MDHEN and CDR2 SYDVKM. The trim removed 2 bases at V and 0 bases at J, leaving 3 bases unmatched. From RNA transcripts, TCR beta CDR3 regions were amplified. The HTBI set primed first-round TCR CDR3 RT-PCR. Via MiXCR, TCRdb re-called the multiplex PCR reads, giving one row per CDR3 protein. The sample carries roughly 300,000 distinct CDR3 sequences, approximately 14% recorded once. Ten or more counts support this clonotype. The antigen is undetermined. Those with hyperthyroidism were 18 to 65 years old, newly diagnosed, and ill for under 2 months.

The V call is TRBV28, the J call TRBJ1-2; 7 bases match TRBD1. The sample comprised blood. This clonotype was sampled from a woman under 40 with Graves' hyperthyroidism. CDR3 sequence (DNA): TGTGCCAGCAGTTTAGCACAGGGGCCTAACTATGGCTACACCTTC. It yields the protein CASSLAQGPNYGYTF.